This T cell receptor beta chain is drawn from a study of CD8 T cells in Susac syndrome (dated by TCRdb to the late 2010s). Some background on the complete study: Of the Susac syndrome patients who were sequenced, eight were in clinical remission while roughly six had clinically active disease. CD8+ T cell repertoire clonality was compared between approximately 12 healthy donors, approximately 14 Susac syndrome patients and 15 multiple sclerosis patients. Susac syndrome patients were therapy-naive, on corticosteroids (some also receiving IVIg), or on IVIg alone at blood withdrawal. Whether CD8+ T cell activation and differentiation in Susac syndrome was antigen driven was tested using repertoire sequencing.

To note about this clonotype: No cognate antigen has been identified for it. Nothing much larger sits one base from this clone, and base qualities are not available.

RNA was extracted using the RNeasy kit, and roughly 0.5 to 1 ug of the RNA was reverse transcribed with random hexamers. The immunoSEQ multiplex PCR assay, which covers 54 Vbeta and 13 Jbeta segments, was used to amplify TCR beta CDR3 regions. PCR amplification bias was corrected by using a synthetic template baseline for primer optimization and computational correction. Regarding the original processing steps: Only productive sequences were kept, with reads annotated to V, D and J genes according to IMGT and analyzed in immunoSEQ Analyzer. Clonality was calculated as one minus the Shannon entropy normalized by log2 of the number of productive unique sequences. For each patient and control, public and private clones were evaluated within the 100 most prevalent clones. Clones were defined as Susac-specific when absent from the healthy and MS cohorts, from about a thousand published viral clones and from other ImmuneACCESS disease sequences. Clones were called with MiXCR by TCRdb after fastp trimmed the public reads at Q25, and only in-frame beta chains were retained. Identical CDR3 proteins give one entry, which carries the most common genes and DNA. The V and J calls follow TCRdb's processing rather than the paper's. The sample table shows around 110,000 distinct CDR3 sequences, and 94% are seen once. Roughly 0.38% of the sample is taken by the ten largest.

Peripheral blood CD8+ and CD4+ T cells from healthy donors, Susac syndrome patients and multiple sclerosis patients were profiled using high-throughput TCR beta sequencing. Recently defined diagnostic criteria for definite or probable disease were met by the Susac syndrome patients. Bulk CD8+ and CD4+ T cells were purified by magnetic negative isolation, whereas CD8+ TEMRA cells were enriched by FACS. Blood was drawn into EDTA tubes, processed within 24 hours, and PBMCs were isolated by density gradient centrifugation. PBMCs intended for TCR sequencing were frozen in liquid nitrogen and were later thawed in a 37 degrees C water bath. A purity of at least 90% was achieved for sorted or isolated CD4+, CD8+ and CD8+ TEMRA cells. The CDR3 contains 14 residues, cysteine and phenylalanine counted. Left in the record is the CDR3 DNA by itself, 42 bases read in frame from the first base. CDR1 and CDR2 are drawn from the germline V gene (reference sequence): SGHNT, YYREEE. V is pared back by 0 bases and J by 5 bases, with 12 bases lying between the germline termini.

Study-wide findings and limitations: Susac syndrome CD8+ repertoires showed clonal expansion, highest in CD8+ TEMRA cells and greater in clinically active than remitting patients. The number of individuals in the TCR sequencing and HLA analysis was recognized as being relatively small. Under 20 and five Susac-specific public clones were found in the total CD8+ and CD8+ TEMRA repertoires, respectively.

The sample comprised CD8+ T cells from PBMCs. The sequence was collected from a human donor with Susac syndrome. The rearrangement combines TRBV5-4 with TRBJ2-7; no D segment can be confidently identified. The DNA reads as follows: TGTGCCAGCAGCTTGGCCCGAGCCCACAACGAGCAGTACTTC. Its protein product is CASSLARAHNEQYF.